Ten or more counts support the clone carrying this T cell receptor (beta chain). The target antigen is unknown. CD25-based Treg depletion was applied to purified naive CD4+ T cells. Overall study results and limits: Tumor Treg TCRs overlapped most with tumor naive CD4+ cells.

Semi-nested PCR with Nested Universal Primer A followed constant-region reverse priming of full-length variable regions. TCRdb redid the calling of the 5' RACE reads with MiXCR, one entry per CDR3 protein. The data contain nearly 55,000 distinct CDR3 sequences, approximately 17% of them seen just once; the ten biggest clones take up under 3%. The CDR3 is 14 amino acids. V lost 5 bases to trimming and J lost 3 bases, with 10 bases between them. This TCR was sampled from a female donor with breast cancer. The chain recombines TRBV12-3 or TRBV12-4 with TRBJ2-2; D is unresolved. The sample consisted of naive CD4+ T cells sorted from blood. Subset noted: naive CD4+ T cells, CD4+CD45RA+CD25-. The CDR3 DNA reads TGTGCCAGCAGTGCCCGACTGTACACCGGGGAGCTGTTTTTT. It translates to CASSARLYTGELFF.